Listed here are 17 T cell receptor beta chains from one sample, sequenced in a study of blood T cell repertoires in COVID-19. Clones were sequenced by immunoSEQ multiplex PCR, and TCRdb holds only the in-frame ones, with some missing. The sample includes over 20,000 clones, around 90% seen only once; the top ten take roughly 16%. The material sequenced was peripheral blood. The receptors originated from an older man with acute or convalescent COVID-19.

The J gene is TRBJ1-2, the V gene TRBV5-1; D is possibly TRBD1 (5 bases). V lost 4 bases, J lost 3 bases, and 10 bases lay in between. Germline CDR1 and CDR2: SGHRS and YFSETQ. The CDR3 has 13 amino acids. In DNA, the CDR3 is TGCGCCAGCAGCATCGACAGACACTATGGCTACACCTTC. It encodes CASSIDRHYGYTF.

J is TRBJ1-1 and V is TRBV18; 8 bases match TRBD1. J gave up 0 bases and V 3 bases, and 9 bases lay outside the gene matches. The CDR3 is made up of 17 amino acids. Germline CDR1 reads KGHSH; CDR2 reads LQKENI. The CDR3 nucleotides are TGTGCCAGCTCACCCCAGAGAATGACAGGGGTGAACACTGAAGCTTTCTTT. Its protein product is CASSPQRMTGVNTEAFF.

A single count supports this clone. Here the CDR3 DNA reads TGTGCCAGCAGCTCCCCCGGGACAGGGTTCTCCTACGAGCAGTACTTC. It yields the protein CASSSPGTGFSYEQYF. The chain recombines TRBV9 with TRBJ2-7, with TRBD1 identical over 9 bases. The V gene's germline CDR1 is SGDLS and CDR2 YYNGEE. CDR3 size: 16 residues. Trimming removed 4 bases from V and 0 bases from J; junction bases left unmatched: 8.

CDR3 coding DNA: TGTGCCAGTAGTTTTACCGGGAACACTGAAGCTTTCTTT. Its translation is CASSFTGNTEAFF. The V and J genes are TRBV19 and TRBJ1-1, with D unresolved. CDR1 and CDR2 from the germline V gene are LNHDA and SQIVND (reference sequence). The CDR3 sequence is 13 residues long. Between the trimmed V and J ends, which lost 5 bases and 1 base, there was a span of 8 bases.

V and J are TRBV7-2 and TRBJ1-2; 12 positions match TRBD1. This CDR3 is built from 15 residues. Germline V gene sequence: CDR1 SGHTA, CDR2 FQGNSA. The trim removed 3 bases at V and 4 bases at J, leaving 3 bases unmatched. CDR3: CASSLGQGAGYGYTF. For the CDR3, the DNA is TGTGCCAGCAGCTTGGGACAGGGGGCGGGCTATGGCTACACCTTC.

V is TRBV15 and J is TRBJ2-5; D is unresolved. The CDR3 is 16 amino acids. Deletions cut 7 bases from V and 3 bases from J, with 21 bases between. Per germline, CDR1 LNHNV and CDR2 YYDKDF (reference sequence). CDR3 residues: CATTTDYNSNKETQYF. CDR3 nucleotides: TGTGCCACCACTACCGATTATAATTCTAATAAAGAGACCCAGTACTTC.

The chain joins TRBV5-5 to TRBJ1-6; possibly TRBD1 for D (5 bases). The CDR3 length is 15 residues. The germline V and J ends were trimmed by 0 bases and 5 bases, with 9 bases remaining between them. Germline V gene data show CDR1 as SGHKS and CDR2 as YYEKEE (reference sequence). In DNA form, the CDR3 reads TGTGCCAGCAGCTTGGCGGCGACAGATAATTCACCCCTCCACTTT. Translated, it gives CASSLAATDNSPLHF.

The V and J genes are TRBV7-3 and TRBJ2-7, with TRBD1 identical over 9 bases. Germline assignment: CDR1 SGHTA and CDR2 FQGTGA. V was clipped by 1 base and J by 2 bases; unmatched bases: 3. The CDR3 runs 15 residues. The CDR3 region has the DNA TGTGCCAGCAGCTTAATGGGACAGGGCACCTACGAGCAGTACTTC. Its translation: CASSLMGQGTYEQYF.

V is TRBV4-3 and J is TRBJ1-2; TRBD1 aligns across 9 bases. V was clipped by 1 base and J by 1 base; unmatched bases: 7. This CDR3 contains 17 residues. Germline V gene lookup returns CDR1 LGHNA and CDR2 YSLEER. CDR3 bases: TGCGCCAGCAGCCAAGCCCCCCCGGGACAGGGTAACTATGGCTACACCTTC. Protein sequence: CASSQAPPGQGNYGYTF.

The CDR3 loop is CASSFYRAGDEKLFF. The CDR3, as DNA: TGTGCCAGCAGTTTTTACAGGGCGGGGGATGAAAAACTGTTTTTT. This chain joins TRBV28 and TRBJ1-4; possibly TRBD1 for D (6 bases). CDR1 and CDR2 from the germline V gene are MDHEN and SYDVKM. Trimming removed 3 bases from V and 6 bases from J, with 14 bases in between. The CDR3 has 15 residues. Using reference TRBV28 and TRBJ1-4 for the parts outside the CDR3, the full variable domain is DVKVTQSSRYLVKRTGEKVFLECVQDMDHENMFWYRQDPGLGLRLIYFSYDVKMKEKGDIPEGYSVSREKKERFSLILESASTNQTSMYLCASSFYRAGDEKLFFGSGTQLSVL.

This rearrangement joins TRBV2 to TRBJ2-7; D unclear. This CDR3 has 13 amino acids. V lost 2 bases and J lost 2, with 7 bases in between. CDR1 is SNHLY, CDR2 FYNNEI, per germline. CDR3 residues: CASSERVTYEQYF. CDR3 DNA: TGTGCCAGCAGTGAAAGAGTTACCTACGAGCAGTACTTC.

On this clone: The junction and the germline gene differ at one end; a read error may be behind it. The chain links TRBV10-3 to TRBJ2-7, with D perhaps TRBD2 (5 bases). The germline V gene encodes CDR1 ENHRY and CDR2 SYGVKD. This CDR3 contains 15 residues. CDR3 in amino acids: CAISHTLDSGYGQYF. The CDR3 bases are TGTGCCATCAGCCACACGCTGGACTCGGGTTACGGGCAGTACTTC.

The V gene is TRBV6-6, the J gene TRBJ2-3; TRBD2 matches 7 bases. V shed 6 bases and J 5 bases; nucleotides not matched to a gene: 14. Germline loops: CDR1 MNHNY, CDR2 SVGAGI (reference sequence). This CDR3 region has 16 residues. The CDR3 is CASSGGLRKGKDTQYF. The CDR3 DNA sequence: TGTGCCAGCAGCGGGGGGTTGCGGAAGGGGAAAGATACGCAGTATTTT.

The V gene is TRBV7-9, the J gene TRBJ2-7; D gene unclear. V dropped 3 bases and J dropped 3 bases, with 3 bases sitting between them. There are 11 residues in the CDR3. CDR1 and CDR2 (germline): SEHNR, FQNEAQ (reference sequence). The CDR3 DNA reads TGTGCCAGCAGCTTCAACTACGAGCAGTACTTC. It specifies CASSFNYEQYF.

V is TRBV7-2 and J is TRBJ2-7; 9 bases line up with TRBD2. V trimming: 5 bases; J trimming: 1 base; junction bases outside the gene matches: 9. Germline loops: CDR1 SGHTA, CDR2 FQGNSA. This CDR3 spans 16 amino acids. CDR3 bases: TGTGCCAGCAGCCAAAGAGCAGCGGGAGGTTCCTACGAGCAGTACTTC. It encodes CASSQRAAGGSYEQYF.

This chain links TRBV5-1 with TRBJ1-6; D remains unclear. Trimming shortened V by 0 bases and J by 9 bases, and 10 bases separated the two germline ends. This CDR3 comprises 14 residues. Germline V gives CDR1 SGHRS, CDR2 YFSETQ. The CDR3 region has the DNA TGCGCCAGCAGCTTGGCCCCCCGGGGTTCACCCCTCCACTTT. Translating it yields CASSLAPRGSPLHF.

The CDR3 here is CASSSLRTSGYEQYF. The CDR3 DNA is TGTGCCAGCAGCTCGCTAAGGACTAGCGGTTACGAGCAGTACTTC. The V gene is TRBV11-2, the J gene TRBJ2-7; the match to TRBD2 covers 10 bases. With V trimmed by 4 bases and J by 4 bases, 7 bases remained unmatched. The CDR3 has 15 residues. The germline gives CDR1 SGHAT, CDR2 FQNNGV. Supplemented by reference TRBV11-2 and TRBJ2-7, the full variable domain reads EAGVAQSPRYKIIEKRQSVAFWCNPISGHATLYWYQQILGQGPKLLIQFQNNGVVDDSQLPKDRFSAERLKGVDSTLKIQPAKLEDSAVYLCASSSLRTSGYEQYFGPGTRLTVT.